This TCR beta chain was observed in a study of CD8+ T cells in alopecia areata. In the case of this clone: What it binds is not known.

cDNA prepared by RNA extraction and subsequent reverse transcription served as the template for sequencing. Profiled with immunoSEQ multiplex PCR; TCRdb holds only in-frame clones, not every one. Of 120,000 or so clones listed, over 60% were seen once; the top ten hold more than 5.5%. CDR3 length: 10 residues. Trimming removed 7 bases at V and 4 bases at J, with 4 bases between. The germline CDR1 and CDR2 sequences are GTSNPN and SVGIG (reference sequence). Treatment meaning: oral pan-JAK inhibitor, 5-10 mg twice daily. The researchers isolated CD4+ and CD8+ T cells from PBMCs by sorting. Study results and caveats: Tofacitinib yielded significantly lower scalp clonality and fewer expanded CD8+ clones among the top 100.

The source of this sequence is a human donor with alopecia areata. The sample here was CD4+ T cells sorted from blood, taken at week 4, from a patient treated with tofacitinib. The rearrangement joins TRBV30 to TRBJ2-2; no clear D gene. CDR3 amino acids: CALVTGELFF. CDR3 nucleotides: TGTGCCTTAGTCACCGGGGAGCTGTTTTTT.